This T cell receptor beta chain derives from a study of blood T cell repertoires in COVID-19. The authors' processing: Quantification of nucleated cells was approximated via reference gene primer amplification. The protocol was immunoSEQ multiplex PCR, while the TCRdb copy is restricted to in-frame clones and leaves out a portion. V, J and clone size are those of that table, while D and trimming were read from the DNA. The sample shows some 300,000 clones, less than 90% of them seen only once. This clone was found once. Within the sample, other DNA sequences also encode this same CDR3. Those who participated ranged in age from roughly 18 to 90 years and resided in about 24 US areas. Participants had their cohort set by participant-reported clinical history. The CDR3 covers 16 residues. The V segment lost 4 bases and the J segment 2 bases; nucleotides outside the gene matches: 5. Germline-derived CDR1 and CDR2 are SGHNT and YYREEE (reference sequence).

The V call is TRBV5-4, the J call TRBJ2-2; 10 nucleotides agree with TRBD2. This receptor was identified in a woman in her thirties who had recovered from COVID-19. The sequenced sample was PBMCs or T cells enriched from blood (not recorded which). The CDR3 region is CASSSRTSGNTGELFF. The CDR3 region has the DNA TGTGCCAGCAGCAGCAGGACTAGCGGAAACACCGGGGAGCTGTTTTTT.